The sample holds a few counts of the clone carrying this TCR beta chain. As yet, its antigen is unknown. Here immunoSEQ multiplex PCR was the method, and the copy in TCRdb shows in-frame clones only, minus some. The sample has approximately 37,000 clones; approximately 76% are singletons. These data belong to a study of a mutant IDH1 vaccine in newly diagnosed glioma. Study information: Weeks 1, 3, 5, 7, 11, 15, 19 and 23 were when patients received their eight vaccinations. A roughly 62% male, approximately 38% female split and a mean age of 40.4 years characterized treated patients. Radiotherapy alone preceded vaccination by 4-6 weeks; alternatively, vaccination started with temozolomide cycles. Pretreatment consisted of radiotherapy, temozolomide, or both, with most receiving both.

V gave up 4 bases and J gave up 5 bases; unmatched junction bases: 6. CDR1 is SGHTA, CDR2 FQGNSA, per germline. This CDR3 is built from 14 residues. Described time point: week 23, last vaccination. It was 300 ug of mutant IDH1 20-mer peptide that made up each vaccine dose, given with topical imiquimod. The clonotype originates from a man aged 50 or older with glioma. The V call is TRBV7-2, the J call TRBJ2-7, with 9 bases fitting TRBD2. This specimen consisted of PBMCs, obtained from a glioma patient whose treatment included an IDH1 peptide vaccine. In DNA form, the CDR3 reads TGTGCCAGCAGCTCCGCGGGGGGGTCCAACGAGCAGTACTTC. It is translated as CASSSAGGSNEQYF.